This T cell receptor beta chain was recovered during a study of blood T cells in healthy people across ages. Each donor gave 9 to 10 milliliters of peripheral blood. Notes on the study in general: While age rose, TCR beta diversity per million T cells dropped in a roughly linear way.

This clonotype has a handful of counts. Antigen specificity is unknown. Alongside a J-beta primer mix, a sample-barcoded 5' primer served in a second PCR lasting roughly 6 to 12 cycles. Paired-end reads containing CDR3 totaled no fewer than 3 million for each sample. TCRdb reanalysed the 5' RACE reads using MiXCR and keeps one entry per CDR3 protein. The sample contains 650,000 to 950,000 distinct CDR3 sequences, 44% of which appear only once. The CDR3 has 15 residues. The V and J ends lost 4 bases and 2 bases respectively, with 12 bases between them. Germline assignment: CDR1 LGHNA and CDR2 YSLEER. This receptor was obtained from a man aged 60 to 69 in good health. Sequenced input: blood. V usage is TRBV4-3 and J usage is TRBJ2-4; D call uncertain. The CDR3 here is CASSPSHRSKNIQYF. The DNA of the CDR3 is TGCGCCAGCAGCCCCTCGCACAGATCCAAAAACATTCAGTACTTC.